What follows are 7 T cell receptor beta chains derived from one specimen sequenced in a study of graft-versus-host responses after intestinal transplantation. Assay used: immunoSEQ multiplex PCR; TCRdb lists only in-frame clones, some missing. The data contain roughly 80,000 clones, 80% to 90% of them singletons. Which antigens these TCRs recognize remains unknown. Sequencing used unstimulated CD8+ T cells sorted from spleen or lymph node cells, obtained before transplant. These receptors all come from a human donor who was the organ donor for an intestinal transplant.

This clone was seen once. The V and J genes are TRBV7-3 and TRBJ2-4; D unclear. V was pared by 5 bases and J by 1 base, with 18 bases between. CDR3 length: 17 amino acids. Germline-derived CDR1 and CDR2 are SGHTA and FQGTGA. CDR3 nucleotide sequence: TGTGCCAGCAGCCCGCAACAAAGTCCTGATGCCAAAAACATTCAGTACTTC. This codes for CASSPQQSPDAKNIQYF.

The chain combines TRBV30 with TRBJ1-1; no firm D call. The germline CDR1 and CDR2 sequences are GTSNPN and SVGIG (reference sequence). CDR3 length equals 12 residues. V lost 4 bases to trimming and J lost 0 bases, with 6 bases between them. This CDR3 is CAWTVLNTEAFF. Here the CDR3 DNA reads TGTGCCTGGACGGTGCTGAACACTGAAGCTTTCTTT.

This clone has only one observation. V gene TRBV4-1 combines with J gene TRBJ2-1, with TRBD1 identical over 9 bases. Germline assignment: CDR1 MGHRA and CDR2 YSYEKL. With V trimmed by 1 base and J by 4 bases, 14 bases remained unmatched. The length of the CDR3 is 19 residues. CDR3 in amino acids: CASSQGGGLGTGTYNEQFF. The DNA of the CDR3 is TGCGCCAGCAGCCAAGGAGGGGGACTGGGGACAGGGACTTACAATGAGCAGTTCTTC.

The chain combines TRBV10-2 with TRBJ2-3, with 14 bases identical to TRBD2. The CDR3 is 15 residues long. CDR1 is WSHSY, CDR2 SAAADI, per germline. Trimming at V came to 8 bases and at J to 6 bases, leaving 7 bases not matched to a gene. CDR3 region: CASETSGGVGDTQYF. CDR3 DNA: TGCGCCAGCGAGACTAGCGGGGGGGTTGGTGATACGCAGTATTTT.

This clone was recorded a few times. CDR3 coding DNA: TGTGCCAGCAGTCACCAGGGGGGTGGATATAATTCACCCCTCCACTTT. This gives the protein CASSHQGGGYNSPLHF. The V and J genes are TRBV7-8 and TRBJ1-6, with 7 positions matching TRBD1. The J segment lost 4 bases and the V segment lost 6 bases, leaving 9 bases of the junction unmatched. CDR3 length: 16 amino acids. Germline assignment: CDR1 SGHVS and CDR2 FQNEAQ.

The chain combines TRBV5-1 with TRBJ2-1, with D possibly being TRBD2 (5 bases). This CDR3 comprises 12 residues. Germline CDR1 SGHRS, CDR2 YFSETQ. The ends were cut back, 8 bases at V and 5 bases at J, with 11 bases in the middle. The CDR3 loop is CASWTEDNEQFF. The CDR3, as DNA: TGCGCCAGTTGGACTGAGGACAATGAGCAGTTCTTC.

The chain is built from TRBV6-5 and TRBJ2-3; the D is unclear. Germline V gene sequence: CDR1 MNHEY, CDR2 SVGAGI. The length of the CDR3 is 14 residues. The ends were cut back, 0 bases at V and 2 bases at J, with 6 bases in the middle. The CDR3 DNA reads as TGTGCCAGCAGTTACTCTGACCCCACAGATACGCAGTATTTT. The encoded protein is CASSYSDPTDTQYF.